This passage covers 16 T cell receptor beta chains from one sample sequenced in a study of immune heterogeneity within non-small cell lung tumors. Multiplex PCR was performed with 32 V and 13 J primers, and it amplified TCR beta CDR3. In TCRdb, the multiplex PCR reads were re-called with MiXCR into one record per CDR3 protein. The data show more than 9,000 distinct CDR3 sequences, with just under 30% seen just once and roughly 8.1% held by the top ten. Template came from bulk tumor genomic DNA, at 600 ng per sample. Several biopsies per primary tumor, spaced far apart, were taken during surgery. Each patient presented with untreated, newly diagnosed non-small cell lung cancer and received curative surgery. Sequenced input: lung tumor tissue. The receptors shown here come from a woman aged 60 to 75 with non-small cell lung cancer.

Sample share makes this clonotype medium-sized. The gene calls are TRBV28 and TRBJ1-6; D is perhaps TRBD1 (5 bases). The CDR3 length is 14 residues. V lost 8 bases to trimming and J lost 7 bases, with 15 bases between them. Germline V lookup: CDR1 MDHEN, CDR2 SYDVKM. CDR3 DNA sequence: TGTGCCAGCGGGGGGGTTGGGGTGAATTCACCCCTCCACTTT. Residues: CASGGVGVNSPLHF.

Regarding this clonotype: A read error may explain this, as a much larger clone is one base away. The chain carries TRBV3-1 and TRBJ2-7; D possibly uses TRBD1 or TRBD2 (5 bases each). Germline V gives CDR1 LGHDT, CDR2 YNNKEL (reference sequence). This CDR3 is built from 13 residues. The CDR3 is CAGSPGPTYEQYF. In DNA form, the CDR3 reads TGTGCCGGCAGCCCGGGACCAACCTACGAGCAGTACTTC.

This clonotype is deemed medium-sized. The chain employs TRBV27 and TRBJ2-1; D is perhaps TRBD2 (6 bases). Per the germline V gene, CDR1 is MNHEY and CDR2 is SMNVEV (reference sequence). The CDR3 contains 17 residues. The V end was cut by 5 bases, the J end by 5 bases, with 22 bases between. CDR3 sequence: CASSLRFVAGTHNEQFF. The CDR3 DNA reads as TGTGCCAGCAGTCTCCGTTTCGTTGCGGGGACCCACAATGAGCAGTTCTTC.

There are a few counts of this clonotype. The chain carries TRBV19 and TRBJ2-4; D might be TRBD2 (6 bases). Trimming stripped 1 base from V and 0 bases from J, with 7 bases between. The CDR3 contains 15 residues. The germline V gene has CDR1 LNHDA and CDR2 SQIVND (reference sequence). The CDR3 sequence is CASSIGGVAKNIQYF. The CDR3, as DNA: TGTGCCAGTAGTATAGGCGGGGTAGCCAAAAACATTCAGTACTTC.

The gene calls are TRBV7-2 and TRBJ2-2, with D possibly being TRBD1 or TRBD2 (6 bases each). The germline V gene has CDR1 SGHTA and CDR2 FQGNSA. V lost 2 bases, J lost 1 base, and 11 bases lay in between. The CDR3 has 16 amino acids. The CDR3 loop is CASSLNGGGNTGELFF. The CDR3 nucleotides read TGTGCCAGCAGCTTAAACGGGGGCGGGAACACCGGGGAGCTGTTTTTT.

This rearrangement joins TRBV19 to TRBJ1-2; D ambiguous. The length of the CDR3 is 15 residues. Trimming stripped 3 bases from V and 4 bases from J, with 15 bases between. Germline loops: CDR1 LNHDA, CDR2 SQIVND (reference sequence). The CDR3 coding sequence is TGTGCCAGTAGTATCGGGTTGCTTGCACCCTATGGCTACACCTTC. Its translation: CASSIGLLAPYGYTF. The full variable domain, in which reference TRBV19 and TRBJ1-2 provide the parts outside the CDR3, is DGGITQSPKYLFRKEGQNVTLSCEQNLNHDAMYWYRQDPGQGLRLIYYSQIVNDFQKGDIAEGYSVSREKKESFPLTVTSAQKNPTAFYLCASSIGLLAPYGYTFGSGTRLTVV.

The rearrangement uses TRBV6-1 and TRBJ2-5; no definite D call. Germline loops: CDR1 MNHNS, CDR2 SASEGT. The CDR3 length is 13 residues. V gave up 1 base and J gave up 5 bases, with 8 bases separating them. CDR3 sequence reads: CASSEEYLETQYF. CDR3 coding DNA: TGTGCCAGCAGTGAAGAGTACCTGGAGACCCAGTACTTC.

This clonotype is judged medium-sized. The V call is TRBV20-1, the J call TRBJ1-1; D gene unclear. CDR1 and CDR2 from the germline V gene are DFQATT and SNEGSKA (reference sequence). CDR3 length: 12 residues. The V gene lost 3 bases and the J gene lost 6 bases, with 11 bases spanning the gap. The CDR3, as DNA: TGCAGTGCTAGCCGGTATGACGCTGAAGCTTTCTTT. Translating it yields CSASRYDAEAFF.

V is TRBV5-1 and J is TRBJ2-4, with D maybe TRBD2 (5 bases). The ends were cut back, 2 bases at V and 0 bases at J, with 9 bases in the middle. This CDR3 is 15 amino acids long. The V gene's germline CDR1 is SGHRS and CDR2 YFSETQ. The CDR3, as DNA: TGCGCCAGCAGCTTCGGAGCGGTAGCCAAAAACATTCAGTACTTC. Protein: CASSFGAVAKNIQYF.

The chain combines TRBV30 with TRBJ2-6, with TRBD1 as a possible D gene (6 bases). V lost 4 bases, J lost 4 bases, and 14 bases lay in between. Germline assignment: CDR1 GTSNPN and CDR2 SVGIG (reference sequence). CDR3 size: 15 residues. The CDR3 here is CAWNHRDQGANVLTF. The DNA of the CDR3 is TGTGCCTGGAACCACAGGGATCAAGGGGCCAACGTCCTGACTTTC. Based on the CDR3 plus reference TRBV30 and TRBJ2-6, the full variable domain is SQTIHQWPATLVQPVGSPLSLECTVEGTSNPNLYWYRQAAGRGLQLLFYSVGIGQISSEVPQNLSASRPQDRQFILSSKKLLLSDSGFYLCAWNHRDQGANVLTFGAGSRLTVL.

A note on this clonotype: Being one base from a much bigger clone, this may be a read error. The CDR3 nucleotides are TGTGCCAGCCTGGACGGTAACAATGAGCAGTTCTTC. Translation gives CASLDGNNEQFF. The rearrangement uses TRBV28 and TRBJ2-1; D call uncertain. Germline CDR1 and CDR2: MDHEN and SYDVKM. The CDR3 contains 12 residues. Trimming pared 8 bases from V and 5 bases from J, leaving 10 bases between.

The chain combines TRBV28 with TRBJ1-2; TRBD1 matches 10 bases. CDR3 length: 17 amino acids. J lost 4 bases, V lost 0 bases, and 8 bases had no gene match. Germline CDR1 and CDR2: MDHEN and SYDVKM. The DNA of the CDR3 is TGTGCCAGCAGTTTATGGTCCGAGACAGGGGGCCTCTATGGCTACACCTTC. It yields the protein CASSLWSETGGLYGYTF.

As for this clonotype: Just one base apart from a much larger clone, this may be a read error. The chain links TRBV6-2 or TRBV6-3 to TRBJ2-3, with D possibly being TRBD1 (7 bases). The CDR3 totals 15 residues. The V end lost 5 bases, the J end lost 3 bases, and 15 bases lay between the germline ends. The germline CDR1 and CDR2 sequences are MNHEY and SVGEGT. CDR3 DNA: TGTGCCAGCAGTGGAGGGACAGACCTTACAGATACGCAGTATTTT. Encoded protein: CASSGGTDLTDTQYF.

The chain couples TRBV20-1 to TRBJ2-1, with TRBD2 matching 11 bases. The CDR3 covers 16 residues. Trimming at V came to 1 base and at J to 7 bases, leaving 9 bases not matched to a gene. Germline V gene lookup returns CDR1 DFQATT and CDR2 SNEGSKA (reference sequence). The chain's CDR3 is CSARGTLAGGSNEQFF. In DNA form, the CDR3 reads TGCAGTGCTAGAGGAACTCTAGCGGGGGGAAGTAATGAGCAGTTCTTC.

This clonotype counts as medium-sized. J is TRBJ2-7 and V is TRBV20-1; the D call may be TRBD1 or TRBD2 (5 bases each). This CDR3 comprises 14 residues. V was trimmed by 1 base and J by 3 bases, leaving 13 bases between them. CDR1 and CDR2 (germline): DFQATT, SNEGSKA (reference sequence). CDR3 amino acids: CSARGGTGNYEQYF. CDR3 DNA: TGCAGTGCTAGAGGTGGGACGGGGAACTACGAGCAGTACTTC.

By sample fraction, this clonotype is medium-sized (0.01 to 0.1%). V is TRBV4-1 and J is TRBJ2-7, with 7 bases that match TRBD1. This CDR3 is built from 12 residues. The V and J ends lost 4 bases and 6 bases, in that order; junction bases with no gene match: 3. Germline lookup yields CDR1 MGHRA and CDR2 YSYEKL. CDR3 bases: TGCGCCAGCAGCCCTAACAGGGGCGAGCAGTACTTC. It encodes CASSPNRGEQYF.